This TCR beta chain comes out of a study of T cell responses to AZD1222 COVID-19 vaccine. With V trimmed by 1 base and J by 8 bases, 2 bases remained unmatched. This CDR3 is built from 12 residues. Germline CDR1 is SGHVS and CDR2 is FQNEAQ. TCRdb keeps only in-frame clones here, not all; method: immunoSEQ multiplex PCR. This table has 120,000 or so clones, over 75% appearing once. Study-level points and caveats: An increase in Spike-specific TCR breadth and depth was observed after two AZD1222 doses. It should be noted that donors were predominantly white British and more often female, and clonal diversity was possibly underestimated. As reported, nearly half of all spike-specific TCRs target variant regions that are unmutated. Repertoire sampling happened only post peak T cell response.

The sample holds a few counts of this clone. Its antigen is unidentified. The chain carries TRBV7-8 and TRBJ2-7; 7 bases map to TRBD1. Sequencing was performed on peripheral blood, taken on day 0 of AZD1222 vaccination. This sequence originates from an adult in good health. CDR3 bases: TGTGCCAGCAGCTTAGGAGGGGGCAAGCAGTACTTC. Its protein is CASSLGGGKQYF.